The 17 T cell receptor beta chains below were found in one sample sequenced in a study of control samples from healthy donors and cancer patients (dated by TCRdb to the early 2020s). To prepare the library, the immunoSEQ multiplex PCR assay was applied. Held by TCRdb, this immuneACCESS table contains in-frame sequences only and omits some clones. Under half of the omission traces to an unresolved V gene where checked; the cause of the rest is unknown. This sample has tens of thousands of clones in its table, and approximately 93% of those were observed once. The top ten clones comprise over 1% of the sample. Sequencing used PBMCs. These receptors were collected from a woman between 35 and 50 years old with lung cancer.

The chain is built from TRBV7-9 and TRBJ2-7; 8 nucleotides align to TRBD1. With V trimmed by 0 bases and J by 12 bases, 10 bases remained unmatched. The germline gives CDR1 SEHNR, CDR2 FQNEAQ (reference sequence). The CDR3 is made up of 14 amino acids. CDR3 in amino acids: CASSLAIPRGQWYF. DNA for the CDR3: TGTGCCAGCAGCTTAGCGATTCCCAGGGGGCAATGGTACTTC.

This rearrangement joins TRBV27 to TRBJ2-6; D not resolved. Germline-derived CDR1 and CDR2 are MNHEY and SMNVEV (reference sequence). This CDR3 is built from 14 residues. V dropped 6 bases and J dropped 4 bases, with 10 bases sitting between them. CDR3: CASSARTGANVLTF. The CDR3 coding sequence is TGTGCCAGCAGCGCGAGGACCGGGGCCAACGTCCTGACTTTC.

The gene calls are TRBV11-2 and TRBJ1-2; 8 nucleotides line up with TRBD1. The ends lost 5 bases at V and 5 bases at J; junction bases unmatched: 7. There are 14 residues in the CDR3. The germline V gene has CDR1 SGHAT and CDR2 FQNNGV. The DNA of the CDR3 is TGTGCCAGCAGCCCTCTCGACAGGGGATATGGCTACACCTTC. Residues: CASSPLDRGYGYTF.

V usage is TRBV5-1 and J usage is TRBJ1-5; D unclear. From germline, CDR1 is SGHRS and CDR2 YFSETQ. This CDR3 is built from 13 residues. Trimming took off 0 bases at V and 3 bases at J, with 4 bases between the two ends. The CDR3 loop is CASSLESNQPQHF. CDR3 sequence (DNA): TGCGCCAGCAGCTTGGAGTCCAATCAGCCCCAGCATTTT.

DNA for the CDR3: TGTGCCAGCAGCCGCTTCTTAGGGGCTGGAAACACCATATATTTT. It is translated as CASSRFLGAGNTIYF. The chain has TRBV11-2 and TRBJ1-3, with a tentative D call TRBD1 (5 bases). From germline, CDR1 is SGHAT and CDR2 FQNNGV. The CDR3 runs to 15 residues. V lost 5 bases and J lost 2, with 13 bases in between.

The chain links TRBV11-2 to TRBJ2-2, with a tentative D call TRBD1 (5 bases). Trimming pared 4 bases from V and 1 base from J, leaving 13 bases between. This CDR3 has 16 residues. Germline CDR1 and CDR2: SGHAT and FQNNGV. The CDR3 DNA reads as TGTGCCAGCAGCTCGCGGATCAGGGAGAACACCGGGGAGCTGTTTTTT. Translated, it gives CASSSRIRENTGELFF. The full variable domain, with the rest looked up from reference TRBV11-2 and TRBJ2-2, is EAGVAQSPRYKIIEKRQSVAFWCNPISGHATLYWYQQILGQGPKLLIQFQNNGVVDDSQLPKDRFSAERLKGVDSTLKIQPAKLEDSAVYLCASSSRIRENTGELFFGEGSRLTVL.

V and J are TRBV7-9 and TRBJ1-6, with D hard to call. Germline loops: CDR1 SEHNR, CDR2 FQNEAQ (reference sequence). CDR3 length: 14 amino acids. V was clipped by 1 base and J by 7 bases, with 8 bases between them. The CDR3, as DNA: TGTGCCAGCAGCTTAGAGAAACAAAATTCACCCCTCCACTTT. This codes for CASSLEKQNSPLHF.

The genes are TRBV30 and TRBJ2-2; 7 positions agree with TRBD2. The CDR3 is 13 amino acids. CDR1 and CDR2 from the germline V gene are GTSNPN and SVGIG (reference sequence). The ends lost 3 bases at V and 5 bases at J; junction bases unmatched: 3. As DNA, the CDR3 is TGTGCCTGGAGGGTAGCGGGTACCGGGGAGCTGTTTTTT. Its protein is CAWRVAGTGELFF.

J is TRBJ1-3 and V is TRBV7-9, with TRBD1 as a possible D gene (5 bases). The CDR3 loop spans 15 amino acids. The V and J ends lost 1 base and 9 bases respectively, with 16 bases between them. Germline V gene lookup returns CDR1 SEHNR and CDR2 FQNEAQ (reference sequence). CDR3 in DNA: TGTGCCAGCAGCTTAGTATACGAGGGGAGTGCCACCATATATTTT. It encodes CASSLVYEGSATIYF.

The V gene is TRBV13, the J gene TRBJ1-5; tentative D call: TRBD1 (6 bases). This CDR3 comprises 16 residues. V shed 6 bases and J shed 3 bases, with 18 bases lying between them. Germline CDR1 is PRHDT and CDR2 is FYEKMQ (reference sequence). CDR3 coding DNA: TGTGCCAGCAGTCACAGGGTGAAGGGACCCAATCAGCCCCAGCATTTT. Its protein product is CASSHRVKGPNQPQHF.

The chain recombines TRBV5-8 with TRBJ2-1; no clear D. CDR3 size: 16 residues. Germline V gene lookup returns CDR1 SGHTS and CDR2 YDEGEE. V lost 4 bases and J lost 0, with 14 bases in between. The CDR3 region is CASSPPPESSYNEQFF. The CDR3 bases are TGTGCCAGCAGCCCACCACCCGAAAGCTCCTACAATGAGCAGTTCTTC.

J is TRBJ2-1 and V is TRBV2; a weak D match, TRBD2 (5 bases). Germline-derived CDR1 and CDR2 are SNHLY and FYNNEI. The germline V and J ends were trimmed by 7 bases and 1 base, with 8 bases remaining between them. This CDR3 is 13 amino acids long. The CDR3 reads CASIEGSYNEQFF. CDR3 in DNA: TGTGCCAGCATTGAGGGATCCTACAATGAGCAGTTCTTC.

This rearrangement joins TRBV7-8 to TRBJ2-7, with a weak D call TRBD1 (5 bases). V gave up 5 bases and J gave up 2 bases, with 10 bases separating them. This CDR3 is built from 13 residues. CDR1 SGHVS and CDR2 FQNEAQ come from the germline V gene. Written as DNA, the CDR3 is TGTGCCAGCAGCGTCCAGGGTACCTACGAGCAGTACTTC. As protein: CASSVQGTYEQYF. The full variable domain, its missing parts supplied by reference TRBV7-8 and TRBJ2-7, is GAGVSQSPRYKVAKRGQDVALRCDPISGHVSLFWYQQALGQGPEFLTYFQNEAQLDKSGLPSDRFFAERPEGSVSTLKIQRTQQEDSAVYLCASSVQGTYEQYFGPGTRLTVT.

In DNA form, the CDR3 reads TGTGCCAGCAGCTCCTCCGGGACGCCTAATGGGGAGACCCAGTACTTC. It yields the protein CASSSSGTPNGETQYF. V gene TRBV11-2 combines with J gene TRBJ2-5; D might be TRBD1 or TRBD2, each matching 5 bases. The V gene lost 4 bases and the J gene lost 5 bases, with 20 bases spanning the gap. The CDR3 totals 16 residues. Germline CDR1 SGHAT, CDR2 FQNNGV. Variable domain in full (rest from reference TRBV11-2 and TRBJ2-5): EAGVAQSPRYKIIEKRQSVAFWCNPISGHATLYWYQQILGQGPKLLIQFQNNGVVDDSQLPKDRFSAERLKGVDSTLKIQPAKLEDSAVYLCASSSSGTPNGETQYFGPGTRLLVL.

The chain employs TRBV27 and TRBJ1-3; D is possibly TRBD1 (5 bases). CDR3 size: 13 residues. V lost 6 bases to trimming and J lost 9 bases, with 15 bases between them. Germline V CDR1 and CDR2: MNHEY, SMNVEV (reference sequence). This CDR3 is CASRTGGGGTIYF. In DNA, the CDR3 is TGTGCCAGCAGAACGGGGGGAGGAGGCACCATATATTTT.

The chain is built from TRBV5-4 and TRBJ1-1; 9 positions agree with TRBD1. Germline lookup yields CDR1 SGHNT and CDR2 YYREEE (reference sequence). The CDR3 totals 15 residues. J was trimmed by 3 bases and V by 3 bases; bases with no gene match: 6. The CDR3 region is CASSYRDREYTEAFF. For the CDR3, the DNA is TGTGCCAGCAGCTATCGGGACAGGGAGTACACTGAAGCTTTCTTT.

A note on this clone: Other DNA sequences of this sample code for an identical CDR3. The V and J genes are TRBV6-5 and TRBJ2-7; D not resolved. V was trimmed by 4 bases and J by 3 bases, leaving 4 bases between them. This CDR3 comprises 11 residues. CDR1 and CDR2 (germline): MNHEY, SVGAGI. CDR3 loop: CASSSIYEQYF. In DNA, the CDR3 is TGTGCCAGCAGTTCGATCTACGAGCAGTACTTC.